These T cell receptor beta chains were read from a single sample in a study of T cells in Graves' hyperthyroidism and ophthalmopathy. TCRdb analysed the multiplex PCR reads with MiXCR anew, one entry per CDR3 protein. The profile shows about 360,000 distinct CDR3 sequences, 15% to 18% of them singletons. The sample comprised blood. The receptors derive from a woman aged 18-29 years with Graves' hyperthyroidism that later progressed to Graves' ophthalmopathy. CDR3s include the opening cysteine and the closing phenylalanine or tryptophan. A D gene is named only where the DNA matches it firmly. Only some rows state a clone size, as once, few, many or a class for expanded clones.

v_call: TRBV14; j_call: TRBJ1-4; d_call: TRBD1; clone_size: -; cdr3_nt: TGTGCCAGCAGCCAGAGACAGGGTGGCGAAAAACTGTTTTTT; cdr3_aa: CASSQRQGGEKLFF
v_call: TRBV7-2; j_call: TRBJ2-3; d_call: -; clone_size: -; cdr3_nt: TGTGCCAGCAGCTTTTCAAATATTGCAGATACGCAGTATTTT; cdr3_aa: CASSFSNIADTQYF
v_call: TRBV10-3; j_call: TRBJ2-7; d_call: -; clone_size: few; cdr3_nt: TGTGCCATCAGTGAGTTCCACTACGAGCAGTACTTC; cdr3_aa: CAISEFHYEQYF
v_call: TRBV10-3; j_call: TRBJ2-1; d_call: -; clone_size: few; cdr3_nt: TGTGCCATCAGTGACGGGGGCCGTAATGAGCAGTTCTTC; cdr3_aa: CAISDGGRNEQFF
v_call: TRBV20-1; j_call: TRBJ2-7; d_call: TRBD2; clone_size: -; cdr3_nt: TGCAGTGCTCTAGCGGGAGTGAACGAGCAGTACTTC; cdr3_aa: CSALAGVNEQYF
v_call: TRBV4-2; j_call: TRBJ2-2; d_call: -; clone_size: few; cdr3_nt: TGTGCCAGCAGCCAATCGGGAGTTGAGACCGGGGAGCTGTTTTTT; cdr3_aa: CASSQSGVETGELFF
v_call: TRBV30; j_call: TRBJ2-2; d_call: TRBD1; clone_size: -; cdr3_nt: TGTGCCTGGCGGGACAGGCTCCCCACCGGGGAGCTGTTTTTT; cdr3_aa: CAWRDRLPTGELFF
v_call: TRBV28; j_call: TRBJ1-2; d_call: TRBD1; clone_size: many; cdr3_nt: TGTGCCAGCTGGACGTCGAGGTGGACAGGGGTTAACTATGGCTACACCTTC; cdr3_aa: CASWTSRWTGVNYGYTF
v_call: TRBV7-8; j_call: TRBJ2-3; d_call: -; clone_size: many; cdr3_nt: TGTGCCAGCAGCCGAATGGGACTTGGGGTTCAGGCAGATACGCAGTATTTT; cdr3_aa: CASSRMGLGVQADTQYF
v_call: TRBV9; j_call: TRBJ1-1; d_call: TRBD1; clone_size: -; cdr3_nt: TGTGCCAGCAGCGAGAGCCCGACAGGGAGGAATGAAGCTTTCTTT; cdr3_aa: CASSESPTGRNEAFF
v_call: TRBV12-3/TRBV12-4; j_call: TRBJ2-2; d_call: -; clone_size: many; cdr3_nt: TGTGCCAGCAGTTTAGGTTTTACCGGGGAGCTGTTTTTT; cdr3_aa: CASSLGFTGELFF
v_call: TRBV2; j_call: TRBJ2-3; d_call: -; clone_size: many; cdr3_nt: TGTGCCAGCAAAGTAGGAGCGGCAGATACGCAGTATTTT; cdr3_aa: CASKVGAADTQYF
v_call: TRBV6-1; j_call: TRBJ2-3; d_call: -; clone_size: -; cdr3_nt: TGTGCCAGCAGTGACAGACCGAGGGGCGCAGATACGCAGTATTTT; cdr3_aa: CASSDRPRGADTQYF
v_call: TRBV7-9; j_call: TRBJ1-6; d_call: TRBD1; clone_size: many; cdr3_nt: TGTGCCAGCAGCTTGGACAGGGGCTATAATTCACCCCTCCACTTT; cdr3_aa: CASSLDRGYNSPLHF
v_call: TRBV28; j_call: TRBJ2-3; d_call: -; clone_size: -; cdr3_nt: TGTGCCAGCAGCAGAAGAACGAGCACAGATACGCAGTATTTT; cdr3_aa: CASSRRTSTDTQYF
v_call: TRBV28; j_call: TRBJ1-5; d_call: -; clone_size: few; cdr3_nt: TGTGCCAGCAGTTTCCCGGGTGGCCAGCCCCAGCATTTT; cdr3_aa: CASSFPGGQPQHF
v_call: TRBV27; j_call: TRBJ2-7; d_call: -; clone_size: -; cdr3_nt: TGTGCCAGCAGGAGCAGGAACTCCTACGAGCAGTACTTC; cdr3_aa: CASRSRNSYEQYF
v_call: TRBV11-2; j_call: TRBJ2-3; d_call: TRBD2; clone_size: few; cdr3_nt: TGTGCCAGCAGCCTCCGACTAGCGGGAGGGAGTGGGGATACGCAGTATTTT; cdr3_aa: CASSLRLAGGSGDTQYF
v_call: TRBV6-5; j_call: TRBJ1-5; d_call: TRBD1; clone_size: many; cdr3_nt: TGTGCCAGCAGTTACTCGTTGACAGGGGGTCAGCCCCAGCATTTT; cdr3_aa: CASSYSLTGGQPQHF
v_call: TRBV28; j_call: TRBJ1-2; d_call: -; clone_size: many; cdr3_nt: TGTGCCAGCTGTAATACTAACTATGGCTACACCTTC; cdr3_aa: CASCNTNYGYTF
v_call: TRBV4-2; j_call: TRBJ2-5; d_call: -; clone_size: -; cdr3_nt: TGTGCCAGCAGCCAAGCGGGACAAGGGGGGACCCAGTACTTC; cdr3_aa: CASSQAGQGGTQYF
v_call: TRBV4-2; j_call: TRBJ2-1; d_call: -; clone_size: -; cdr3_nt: TGTGCCAGCAGCCCCGAAACGGGACTCTACAATGAGCAGTTCTTC; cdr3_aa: CASSPETGLYNEQFF
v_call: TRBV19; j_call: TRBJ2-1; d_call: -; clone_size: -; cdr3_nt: TGTGCCAGTAGGGTGACTGAGGACTCCTACAATGAGCAGTTCTTC; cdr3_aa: CASRVTEDSYNEQFF
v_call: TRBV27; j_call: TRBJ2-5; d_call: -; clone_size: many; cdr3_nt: TGTGCCAGCATGGTCCAGGGGTCGGAGACCCAGTACTTC; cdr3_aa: CASMVQGSETQYF
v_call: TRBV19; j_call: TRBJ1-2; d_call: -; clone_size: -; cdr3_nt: TGTGCCAGTAGTCCCCACAGGGAAACGTATGGCTACACCTTC; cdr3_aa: CASSPHRETYGYTF
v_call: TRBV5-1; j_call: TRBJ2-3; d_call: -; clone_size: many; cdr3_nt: TGCGCCAGCAGCTGGGAAGGGGGGAGCACAGATACGCAGTATTTT; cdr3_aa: CASSWEGGSTDTQYF
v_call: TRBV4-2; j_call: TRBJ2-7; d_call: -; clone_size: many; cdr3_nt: TGTGCCAGCGGGCCATCGGGCGGCGGTCAGGACAATTCCTACGAGCAGTACTTC; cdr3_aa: CASGPSGGGQDNSYEQYF
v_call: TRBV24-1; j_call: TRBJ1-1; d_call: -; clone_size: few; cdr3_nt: TGTGCCACCAGTGATTCAAAACGGGGGTTCACTGAAGCTTTCTTT; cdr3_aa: CATSDSKRGFTEAFF
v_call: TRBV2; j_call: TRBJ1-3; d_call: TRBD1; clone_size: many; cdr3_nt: TGTGCCAGCAGACCGGGACAGGGTGGAGACACCATATATTTT; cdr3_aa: CASRPGQGGDTIYF
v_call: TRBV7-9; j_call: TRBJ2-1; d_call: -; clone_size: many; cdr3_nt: TGTGCCAGCACTCCCAATTGGCGGTCGAGCTCCTACAATGAGCAGTTCTTC; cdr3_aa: CASTPNWRSSSYNEQFF
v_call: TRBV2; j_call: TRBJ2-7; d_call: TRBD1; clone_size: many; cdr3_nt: TGTGCCAGCATCGTGGACAGGGGCTACGAGCAGTACTTC; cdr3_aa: CASIVDRGYEQYF
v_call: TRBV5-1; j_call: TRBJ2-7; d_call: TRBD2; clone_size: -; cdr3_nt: TGCGCCAGCAGCTACGGCTACGGCGGGAGAATGGACGAGCAGTACTTC; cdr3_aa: CASSYGYGGRMDEQYF
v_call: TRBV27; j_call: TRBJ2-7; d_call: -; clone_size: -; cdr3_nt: TGTGCCAGTTCGGTAGCCGTGAACTCCTACGAGCAGTACTTC; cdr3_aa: CASSVAVNSYEQYF
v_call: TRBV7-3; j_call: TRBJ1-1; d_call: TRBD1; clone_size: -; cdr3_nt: TGTGCCAGCAGTTCTGACAGGGGCCGAGAAGCTTTCTTT; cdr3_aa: CASSSDRGREAFF
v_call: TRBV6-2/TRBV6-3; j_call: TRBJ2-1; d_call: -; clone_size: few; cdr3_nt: TGTGCCAGCAGTTACAACCCTCCCTACAATGAGCAGTTCTTC; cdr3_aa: CASSYNPPYNEQFF
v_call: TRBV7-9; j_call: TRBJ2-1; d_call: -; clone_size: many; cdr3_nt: TGTGCCAGCAGCCCGGGCCACCATGGGGGTGAGCAGTTCTTC; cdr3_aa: CASSPGHHGGEQFF
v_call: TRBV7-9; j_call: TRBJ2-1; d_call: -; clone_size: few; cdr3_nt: TGTGCCAGCAGCTTAAAGCGTTGGGGCCTCTACAATGAGCAGTTCTTC; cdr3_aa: CASSLKRWGLYNEQFF
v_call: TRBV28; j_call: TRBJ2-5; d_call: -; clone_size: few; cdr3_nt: TGTGCCAGCAGTTTAGGGAGGGACAGTCTGTACCAAGAGACCCAGTACTTC; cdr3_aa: CASSLGRDSLYQETQYF
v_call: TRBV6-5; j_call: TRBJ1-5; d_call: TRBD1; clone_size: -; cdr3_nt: TGTGCCAGCAGTTACTCGAAGGCCAACAGGGGGCATGGCAATCAGCCCCAGCATTTT; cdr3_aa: CASSYSKANRGHGNQPQHF
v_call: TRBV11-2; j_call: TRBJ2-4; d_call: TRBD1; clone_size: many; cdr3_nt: TGTGCCAGCAGCCACAGGACAGGGATGGCCAAAAACATTCAGTACTTC; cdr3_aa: CASSHRTGMAKNIQYF
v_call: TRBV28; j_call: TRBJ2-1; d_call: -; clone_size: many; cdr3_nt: TGTGCCAGCAGTTTATTGGCGGGCTCCTACAATGAGCAGTTCTTC; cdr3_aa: CASSLLAGSYNEQFF
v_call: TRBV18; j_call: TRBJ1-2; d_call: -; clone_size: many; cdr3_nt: TGTGCCAGCTCACCGGACCGTAACTATGGCTACACCTTC; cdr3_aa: CASSPDRNYGYTF
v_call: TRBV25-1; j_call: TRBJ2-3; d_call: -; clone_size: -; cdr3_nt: TGTGCCAGCAGTGGGGTGGTGGGAACGGATCCAGATACGCAGTATTTT; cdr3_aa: CASSGVVGTDPDTQYF
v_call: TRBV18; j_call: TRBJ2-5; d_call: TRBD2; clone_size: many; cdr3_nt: TGTGCCAGCTCACAAAAAGCGGGAGTTGAGACCCAGTACTTC; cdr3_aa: CASSQKAGVETQYF
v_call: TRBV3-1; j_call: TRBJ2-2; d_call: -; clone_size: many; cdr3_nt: TGTGCCAGCAGCCAAAGTCACATCGCGAACACCGGGGAGCTGTTTTTT; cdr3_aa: CASSQSHIANTGELFF
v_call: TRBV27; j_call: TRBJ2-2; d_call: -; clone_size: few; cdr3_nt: TGTGCCAGCAGTGAGACAGCCGGGCGTGTAGCCGGGGAGCTGTTTTTT; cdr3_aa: CASSETAGRVAGELFF
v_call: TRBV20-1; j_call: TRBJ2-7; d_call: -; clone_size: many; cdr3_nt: TGCAGTGTTTCATACCTGGGCGACGAGCAGTACTTC; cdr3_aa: CSVSYLGDEQYF
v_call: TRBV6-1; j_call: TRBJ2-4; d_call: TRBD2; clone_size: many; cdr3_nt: TGTGCCAGCACCACACCAGCGGGAGTTGCCATTCAGTACTTC; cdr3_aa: CASTTPAGVAIQYF
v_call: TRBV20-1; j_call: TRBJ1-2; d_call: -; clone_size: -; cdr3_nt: TGCAGTCAAAAGGCGGGAGCCCTCCTCGAATCTAACTATGGCTACACCTTC; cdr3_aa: CSQKAGALLESNYGYTF
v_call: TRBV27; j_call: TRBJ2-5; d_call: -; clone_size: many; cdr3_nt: TGTGCCAGCAGTTTATCTATGGTCCCCCAAGAGACCCAGTACTTC; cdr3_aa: CASSLSMVPQETQYF
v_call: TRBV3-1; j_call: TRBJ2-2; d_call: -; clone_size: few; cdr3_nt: TGTGCCAGCAGCCCAATCGGGAGATCGGCTGGCGGGGAGCTGTTTTTT; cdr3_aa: CASSPIGRSAGGELFF
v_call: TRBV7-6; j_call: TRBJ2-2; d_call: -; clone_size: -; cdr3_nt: TGTGCCAGCAGCATTTGGGACGGAGGACGCACCGGGGAGCTGTTTTTT; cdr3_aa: CASSIWDGGRTGELFF
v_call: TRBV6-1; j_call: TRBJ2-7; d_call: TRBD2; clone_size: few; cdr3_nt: TGTGCCACCGGGACTAGCGGGCCCTACGAGCAGTACTTC; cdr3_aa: CATGTSGPYEQYF
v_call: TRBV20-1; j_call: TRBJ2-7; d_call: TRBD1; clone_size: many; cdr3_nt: TGCAGTGCTGACGCAGGGGGACCCTCCTACGAGCAGTACTTC; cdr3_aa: CSADAGGPSYEQYF